This section outlines one T cell receptor (beta chain) sequence together with its context. This sample is drawn from a study of cytomegalovirus exposure and HLA in healthy donors. Researchers ran the PCR with 60 Vbeta and 13 Jbeta primers. Profiling relied on immunoSEQ multiplex PCR, and the TCRdb table lists in-frame clones only, not all of them. The sample contains about 98,000 clones, around 63% of which appear only once. Material for sequencing was PBMCs. The clonotype was recovered from a human donor in good health.

CDR3 amino acids: CASSRLGGKNIQYF. Written as DNA, the CDR3 is TGTGCCAGCAGCCGGTTGGGGGGCAAAAACATTCAGTACTTC. The chain has TRBV5-4 and TRBJ2-4, with a tentative D call TRBD2 (6 bases). The germline gives CDR1 SGHNT, CDR2 YYREEE (reference sequence). This CDR3 comprises 14 residues. The ends were cut back, 4 bases at V and 3 bases at J, with 11 bases in the middle.